This T cell receptor beta chain was retrieved from a study of blood T cell repertoires in COVID-19. For the study at large: The cDNA or gDNA used as material had been derived from T cells, B-cell-depleted T cells, or PBMCs.

Sequencing was performed with immunoSEQ multiplex PCR; in TCRdb, only in-frame clones are kept and a portion is missing. The sample includes about 170,000 clones, roughly 85% of them seen just once. This clone was counted between two and nine times. This CDR3 is built from 14 residues. V shed 8 bases and J shed 5 bases, with 18 bases lying between them. Per germline, CDR1 MNHNY and CDR2 SVGAGI (reference sequence). Sequencing was carried out using PBMCs or T cells enriched from blood (not recorded which). The rearrangement links TRBV6-6 to TRBJ2-5; TRBD1 is a possible D gene (5 bases). This receptor was taken from a woman aged 65 to 85 in a cohort exposed to, infected with or recovered from COVID-19 (not recorded which). CDR3 nucleotides: TGTGCCAGCCGACAGACAGCTACTCGGGAGACCCAGTACTTC. Translated, it gives CASRQTATRETQYF.